This entry lists 18 T cell receptor beta chains sequenced from one sample in a study of T-cell reconstitution after alpha-beta-depleted transplantation in children. Unique molecular identifiers were used in preparing the TCRbeta library. TCRdb recomputed calls from the PCR reads with MiXCR, one row per CDR3 protein. Of under 140,000 distinct CDR3 sequences in the sample, around a tenth were seen once. The sequencing used PBMCs from the stem cell graft donor, collected from the stem cell graft. The receptors here all came from a human donor who donated a stem cell graft to a child with acute lymphoblastic leukemia.

This clonotype was counted ten times or more. The chain has TRBV27 and TRBJ1-2, with D perhaps matching TRBD1 (5 bases). Trimming removed 2 bases from V and 8 bases from J, with 12 bases in between. Germline V lookup: CDR1 MNHEY, CDR2 SMNVEV (reference sequence). The CDR3 length is 13 residues. CDR3 nucleotide sequence: TGTGCCAGCAGTTTACAGGGTTTACGGGGCTACACCTTC. Translating gives CASSLQGLRGYTF.

The sample holds many counts of this clonotype. This chain links TRBV30 with TRBJ2-7; D might be TRBD2 (6 bases). Germline V gene sequence: CDR1 GTSNPN, CDR2 SVGIG (reference sequence). Trimming removed 2 bases at V and 1 base at J, with 12 bases between. CDR3 length equals 14 residues. CDR3 sequence: CAWSWSGLSYEQYF. The CDR3 DNA follows: TGTGCCTGGAGTTGGAGCGGGTTATCCTACGAGCAGTACTTC.

This clonotype was detected many times. The chain has TRBV7-2 and TRBJ1-1, with D maybe TRBD1 (6 bases). The CDR3 consists of 14 residues. Germline V gene data show CDR1 as SGHTA and CDR2 as FQGNSA. V was clipped by 5 bases and J by 4 bases, with 14 bases between them. The CDR3 DNA sequence: TGTGCCAGCAGCCCGCCGGGGGCCCGCACTGAAGCTTTCTTT. Its translation: CASSPPGARTEAFF.

This clonotype was seen repeatedly, ten times or more. The genes are TRBV7-2 and TRBJ1-2; D gene unclear. CDR1 and CDR2 (germline): SGHTA, FQGNSA. Trimming took 3 bases from V and 8 from J, leaving 19 bases between them. CDR3 length equals 15 residues. As DNA, the CDR3 is TGTGCCAGCAGCTTGGGCAGCCGTTCGGCTGAGGGCTACACCTTC. Its protein product is CASSLGSRSAEGYTF. The full variable domain, with the rest looked up from reference TRBV7-2 and TRBJ1-2, is GAGVSQSPSNKVTEKGKDVELRCDPISGHTALYWYRQSLGQGLEFLIYFQGNSAPDKSGLPSDRFSAERTGGSVSTLTIQRTQQEDSAVYLCASSLGSRSAEGYTFGSGTRLTVV.

This clonotype was counted at least ten times. This chain connects TRBV29-1 to TRBJ2-6, with a possible D match to TRBD2 (5 bases). Trimming pared 2 bases from V and 0 bases from J, leaving 5 bases between. This CDR3 contains 14 residues. CDR1 is SQVTM, CDR2 ANQGSEA, per germline. CDR3 region: CSVERDSGANVLTF. CDR3 in DNA: TGCAGCGTTGAACGGGACTCTGGGGCCAACGTCCTGACTTTC.

This clonotype has a count of ten or more. The chain combines TRBV7-2 with TRBJ2-7; 8 nucleotides match TRBD1. The CDR3 has 13 residues. Germline V CDR1 and CDR2: SGHTA, FQGNSA. J lost 4 bases, V lost 5 bases, and 4 bases had no gene match. The CDR3 DNA follows: TGTGCCAGCAGCCGACAGGGGCCGTACGAGCAGTACTTC. The encoded protein is CASSRQGPYEQYF.

This clonotype has ten or more counts. This sequence joins TRBV20-1 and TRBJ2-1; 7 bases map to TRBD2. V shed 4 bases and J 2 bases; nucleotides not matched to a gene: 23. There are 20 residues in the CDR3. Germline loops: CDR1 DFQATT, CDR2 SNEGSKA (reference sequence). CDR3 DNA sequence: TGCAGTGCTAAACCACGGGGCATGTTCGGTCGGGGGGAAACCTACAATGAGCAGTTCTTC. This sequence encodes CSAKPRGMFGRGETYNEQFF.

The CDR3 is CASSPSASTGVNQPQHF. In DNA form, the CDR3 reads TGTGCCAGCAGTCCCTCGGCCTCGACAGGGGTCAATCAGCCCCAGCATTTT. This chain uses TRBV28 with TRBJ1-5; 8 nucleotides line up with TRBD1. The CDR3 length is 17 residues. With 5 bases clipped from V and 3 bases from J, the junction kept 12 bases outside the gene matches. Germline-derived CDR1 and CDR2 are MDHEN and SYDVKM.

The table lists this clonotype with a count of one. A read error may explain this, as a much larger clone is one base away. The chain links TRBV7-2 to TRBJ2-5; perhaps D is TRBD1 or TRBD2 (7 bases each). The CDR3 sequence is 14 residues long. Germline V lookup: CDR1 SGHTA, CDR2 FQGNSA. The CDR3 DNA sequence: TGTGCCACCAGCTTAGGGGGCGGGAGAGAGACCCAGTACTTC. This sequence encodes CATSLGGGRETQYF. Together with reference TRBV7-2 and TRBJ2-5, the CDR3 gives the full variable domain: GAGVSQSPSNKVTEKGKDVELRCDPISGHTALYWYRQSLGQGLEFLIYFQGNSAPDKSGLPSDRFSAERTGGSVSTLTIQRTQQEDSAVYLCATSLGGGRETQYFGPGTRLLVL.

This clonotype was observed a few times. This chain uses TRBV13 with TRBJ2-7; D may match TRBD1 or TRBD2 (5 bases each). Germline V gene data show CDR1 as PRHDT and CDR2 as FYEKMQ (reference sequence). The CDR3 has 16 amino acids. Deletions cut 7 bases from V and 4 bases from J, with 23 bases between. The CDR3 bases are TGTGCCAGCACCTTCGGGGCCCGTGGGCGGCAATACGAGCAGTACTTC. Translated: CASTFGARGRQYEQYF.

There are many counts of this clonotype. V gene TRBV24-1 combines with J gene TRBJ2-3; D remains ambiguous. The germline gives CDR1 KGHDR, CDR2 SFDVKD. This CDR3 contains 13 residues. V lost 2 bases and J 8 bases, leaving 10 bases between the germline ends. The CDR3 loop reads CATSDSAARTQYF. As DNA, the CDR3 is TGTGCCACCAGTGATTCGGCAGCCCGTACGCAGTATTTT.

This clonotype was recorded many times. This chain connects TRBV7-9 to TRBJ2-5, with D possibly matching TRBD1 (6 bases). From germline, CDR1 is SEHNR and CDR2 FQNEAQ (reference sequence). Trimming cost V 3 bases and J 5 bases, with 10 bases left between them. The CDR3 is 13 residues long. CDR3 nucleotide sequence: TGTGCCAGCAGCTTCTACCAGGGGGAGACCCAGTACTTC. This translates into CASSFYQGETQYF. The full variable domain, completed using reference TRBV7-9 and TRBJ2-5, is DTGVSQNPRHKITKRGQNVTFRCDPISEHNRLYWYRQTLGQGPEFLTYFQNEAQLEKSRLLSDRFSAERPKGSFSTLEIQRTEQGDSAMYLCASSFYQGETQYFGPGTRLLVL.

Many counts were recorded for this clonotype. The rearrangement joins TRBV5-5 to TRBJ1-2; a weak D match, TRBD1 (6 bases). The CDR3 contains 15 residues. Germline assignment: CDR1 SGHKS and CDR2 YYEKEE (reference sequence). V was cut by 0 bases and J by 4 bases, with 13 bases left in between. The CDR3 reads CASSLDRQGIYGYTF. CDR3 coding DNA: TGTGCCAGCAGCTTGGATCGTCAGGGGATCTATGGCTACACCTTC.

This clonotype was detected ten times or more. V gene TRBV5-1 combines with J gene TRBJ1-4; D remains unclear. CDR1 is SGHRS and CDR2 is YFSETQ in the germline V gene. V lost 0 bases to trimming and J lost 8 bases, with 14 bases between them. There are 15 residues in the CDR3. CDR3 DNA sequence: TGCGCCAGCAGCTTGGCGGGCCCCGTGAAGGAAAAACTGTTTTTT. Translated, it gives CASSLAGPVKEKLFF.

This clonotype came up many times. The chain links TRBV4-1 to TRBJ2-2; the match to TRBD1 covers 7 bases. The CDR3 has 16 residues. Germline V gives CDR1 MGHRA, CDR2 YSYEKL. Trimming at V came to 6 bases and at J to 0 bases, leaving 7 bases not matched to a gene. The CDR3 bases are TGCGCCAGCAGACTTAGACAGGGCTCGAACACCGGGGAGCTGTTTTTT. Residues: CASRLRQGSNTGELFF.

This clonotype has a count of ten or more. The V call is TRBV7-2, the J call TRBJ2-5, with TRBD2 matching 10 bases. Germline CDR1 SGHTA, CDR2 FQGNSA. V was clipped by 5 bases and J by 1 base; unmatched bases: 10. The CDR3 has 17 amino acids. The CDR3 DNA sequence: TGTGCCAGCAGCCTCTCCGTAGCGGGGGGTTCCCAAGAGACCCAGTACTTC. Translated, it gives CASSLSVAGGSQETQYF.

This clonotype was observed at least ten times. The genes are TRBV7-3 and TRBJ2-2; the match to TRBD2 covers 10 bases. Germline V gene lookup returns CDR1 SGHTA and CDR2 FQGTGA. The CDR3 contains 15 residues. With V trimmed by 3 bases and J by 3 bases, 1 base remained unmatched. The CDR3 nucleotides read TGTGCCAGCAGCTTCGGGACTAGCGACACCGGGGAGCTGTTTTTT. Its protein is CASSFGTSDTGELFF. Together with reference TRBV7-3 and TRBJ2-2, the CDR3 gives the full variable domain: GAGVSQTPSNKVTEKGKYVELRCDPISGHTALYWYRQSLGQGPEFLIYFQGTGAADDSGLPNDRFFAVRPEGSVSTLKIQRTERGDSAVYLCASSFGTSDTGELFFGEGSRLTVL.

Ten or more counts support this clonotype. The chain has TRBV6-5 and TRBJ2-6; D is ambiguous. This CDR3 has 15 amino acids. Trimming removed 2 bases from V and 0 bases from J, with 5 bases in between. Germline values: CDR1 MNHEY, CDR2 SVGAGI. The CDR3 coding sequence is TGTGCCAGCAGTTACGATGCCTCTGGGGCCAACGTCCTGACTTTC. Its protein is CASSYDASGANVLTF.